Sequencing of this T cell receptor beta chain was carried out in a study of blood T cell repertoires in COVID-19. Study at large: Collection of acute and convalescent COVID-19 samples took place in the United States, Italy and Spain. In each case, the material was cDNA or gDNA derived from T cells, B-cell-depleted T cells, or PBMCs.

Authors' methods: How many nucleated cells were present was estimated from reference gene primer amplification. Assay: immunoSEQ multiplex PCR; the TCRdb copy retains only in-frame clones and omits some. That table is the source of V, J and clone size, and D and trimming were worked out from the DNA. Among 300,000 to 350,000 clones listed, more than 70% were seen once. This clone was observed a handful of times. Patients at the Seattle site were enrolled during active infection and followed longitudinally. The CDR3 length is 19 residues. The sample consisted of peripheral blood. This chain joins TRBV12-1 and TRBJ1-3; the D call TRBD1 from the table was never checked on the DNA. TRBV12-1 is a pseudogene. The receptor comes from a woman in her sixties or seventies with COVID-19, enrolled during active disease. The CDR3 DNA is TGTGCCAGCAGCTTGGGGCTGGCCGAATCACTCTTCTCTGGAAACACCATATATTTT. Protein product: CASSLGLAESLFSGNTIYF.